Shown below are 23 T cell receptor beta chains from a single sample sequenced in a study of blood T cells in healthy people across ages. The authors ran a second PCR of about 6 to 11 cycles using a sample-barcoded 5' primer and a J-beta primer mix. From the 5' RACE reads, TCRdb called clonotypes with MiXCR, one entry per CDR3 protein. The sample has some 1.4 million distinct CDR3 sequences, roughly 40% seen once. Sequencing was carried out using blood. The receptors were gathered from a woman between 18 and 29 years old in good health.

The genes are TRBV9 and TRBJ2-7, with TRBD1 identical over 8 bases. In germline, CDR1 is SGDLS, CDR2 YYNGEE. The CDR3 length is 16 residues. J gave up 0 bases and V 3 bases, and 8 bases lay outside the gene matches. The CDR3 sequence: CASSAGQGVGSYEQYF. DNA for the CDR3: TGTGCCAGCAGCGCCGGACAGGGTGTGGGCTCCTACGAGCAGTACTTC.

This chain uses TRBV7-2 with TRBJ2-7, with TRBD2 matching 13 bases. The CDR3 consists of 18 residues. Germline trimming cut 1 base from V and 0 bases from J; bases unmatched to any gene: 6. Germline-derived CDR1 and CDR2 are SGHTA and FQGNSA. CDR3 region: CASSLGTSGRPRSYEQYF. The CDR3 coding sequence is TGTGCCAGCAGCTTAGGGACTAGCGGGAGACCCCGCTCCTACGAGCAGTACTTC.

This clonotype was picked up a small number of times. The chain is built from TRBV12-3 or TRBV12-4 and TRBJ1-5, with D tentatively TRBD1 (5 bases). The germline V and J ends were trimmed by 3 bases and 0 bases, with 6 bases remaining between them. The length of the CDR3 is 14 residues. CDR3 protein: CASSFDSSNQPQHF. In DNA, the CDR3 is TGTGCCAGCAGTTTTGACAGTAGCAATCAGCCCCAGCATTTT.

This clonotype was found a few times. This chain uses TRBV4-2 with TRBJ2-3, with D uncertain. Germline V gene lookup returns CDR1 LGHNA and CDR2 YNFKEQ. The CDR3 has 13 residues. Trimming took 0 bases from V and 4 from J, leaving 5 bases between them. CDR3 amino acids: CASSQDIADTQYF. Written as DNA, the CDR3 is TGTGCCAGCAGCCAAGATATCGCAGATACGCAGTATTTT.

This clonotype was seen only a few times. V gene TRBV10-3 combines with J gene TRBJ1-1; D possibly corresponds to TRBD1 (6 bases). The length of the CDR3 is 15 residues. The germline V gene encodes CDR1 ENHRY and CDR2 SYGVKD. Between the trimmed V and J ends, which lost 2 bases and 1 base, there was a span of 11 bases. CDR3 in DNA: TGTGCCATCAGTGAGCCAACAGGGTGGAACACTGAAGCTTTCTTT. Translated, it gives CAISEPTGWNTEAFF.

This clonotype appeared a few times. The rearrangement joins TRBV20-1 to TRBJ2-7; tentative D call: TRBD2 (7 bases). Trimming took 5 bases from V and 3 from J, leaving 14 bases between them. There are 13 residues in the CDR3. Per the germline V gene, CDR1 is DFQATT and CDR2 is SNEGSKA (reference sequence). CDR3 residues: CSASNRGGYEQYF. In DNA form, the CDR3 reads TGCAGTGCTTCAAATAGGGGGGGCTACGAGCAGTACTTC.

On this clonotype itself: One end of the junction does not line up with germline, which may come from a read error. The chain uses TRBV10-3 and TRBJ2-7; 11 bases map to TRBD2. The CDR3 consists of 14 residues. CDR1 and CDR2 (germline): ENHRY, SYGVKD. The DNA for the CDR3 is TGTGCCATCAGTGATGGGACTAGCGGCGACGAGCGGTACTTC. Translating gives CAISDGTSGDERYF.

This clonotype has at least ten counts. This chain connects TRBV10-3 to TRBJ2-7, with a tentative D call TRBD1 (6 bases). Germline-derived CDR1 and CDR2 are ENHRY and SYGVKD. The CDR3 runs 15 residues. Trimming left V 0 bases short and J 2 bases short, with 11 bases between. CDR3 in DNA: TGTGCCATCAGTGAGTCTACAGGGTCAACCTACGAGCAGTACTTC. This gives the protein CAISESTGSTYEQYF.

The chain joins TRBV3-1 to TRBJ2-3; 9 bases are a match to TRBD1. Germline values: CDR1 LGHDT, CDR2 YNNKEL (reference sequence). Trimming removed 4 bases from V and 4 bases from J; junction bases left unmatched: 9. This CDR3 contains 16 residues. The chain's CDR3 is CASSPEGQGGADTQYF. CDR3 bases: TGTGCCAGCAGCCCAGAGGGACAGGGAGGCGCAGATACGCAGTATTTT.

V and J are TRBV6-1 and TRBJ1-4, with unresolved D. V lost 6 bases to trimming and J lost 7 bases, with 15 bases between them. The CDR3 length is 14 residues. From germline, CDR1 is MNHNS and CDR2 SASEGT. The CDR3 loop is CASRADPVGEKLFF. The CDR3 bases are TGTGCCAGCAGGGCGGACCCGGTGGGTGAAAAACTGTTTTTT.

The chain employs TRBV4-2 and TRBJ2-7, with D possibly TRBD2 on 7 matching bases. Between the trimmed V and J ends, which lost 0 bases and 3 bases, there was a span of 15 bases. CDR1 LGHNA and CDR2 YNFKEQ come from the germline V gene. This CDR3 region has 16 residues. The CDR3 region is CASSQDLGGALYEQYF. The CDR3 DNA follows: TGTGCCAGCAGCCAAGATCTTGGGGGGGCCCTCTACGAGCAGTACTTC.

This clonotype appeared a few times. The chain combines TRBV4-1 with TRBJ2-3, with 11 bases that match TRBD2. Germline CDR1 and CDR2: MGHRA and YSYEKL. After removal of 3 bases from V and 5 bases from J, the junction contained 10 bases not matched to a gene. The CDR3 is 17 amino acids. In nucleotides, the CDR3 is TGCGCCAGCAGCCACTATCCCGTCCTAGCGGGAGGAGATACGCAGTATTTT. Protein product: CASSHYPVLAGGDTQYF.

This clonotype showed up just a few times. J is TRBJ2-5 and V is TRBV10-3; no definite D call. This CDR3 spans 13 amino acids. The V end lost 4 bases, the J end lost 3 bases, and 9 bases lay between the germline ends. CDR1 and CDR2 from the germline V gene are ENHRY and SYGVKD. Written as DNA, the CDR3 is TGTGCCATCAGTGGGTCTCAGGAAGAGACCCAGTACTTC. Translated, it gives CAISGSQEETQYF.

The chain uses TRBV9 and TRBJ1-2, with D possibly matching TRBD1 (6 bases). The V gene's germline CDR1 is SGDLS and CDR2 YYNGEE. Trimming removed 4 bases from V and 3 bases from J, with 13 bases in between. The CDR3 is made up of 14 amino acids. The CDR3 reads CASSMGGSYYGYTF. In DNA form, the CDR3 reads TGTGCCAGCAGCATGGGGGGCAGCTACTATGGCTACACCTTC.

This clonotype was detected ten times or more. The CDR3 nucleotides are TGCAGCGTTGTACCGGATGGGGCAAGGGCAGATACGCAGTATTTT. Its protein product is CSVVPDGARADTQYF. The V call is TRBV29-1, the J call TRBJ2-3; possible D gene TRBD1, 5 bases. The CDR3 length is 15 residues. The ends were cut back, 4 bases at V and 4 bases at J, with 18 bases in the middle. From germline, CDR1 is SQVTM and CDR2 ANQGSEA.

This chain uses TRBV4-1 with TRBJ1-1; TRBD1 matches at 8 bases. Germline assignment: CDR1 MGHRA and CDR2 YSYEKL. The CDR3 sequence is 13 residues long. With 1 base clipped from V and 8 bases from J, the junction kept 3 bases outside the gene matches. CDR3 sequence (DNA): TGCGCCAGCAGCCAAGCAGGGGGCGCGGAAGCTTTCTTT. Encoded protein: CASSQAGGAEAFF.

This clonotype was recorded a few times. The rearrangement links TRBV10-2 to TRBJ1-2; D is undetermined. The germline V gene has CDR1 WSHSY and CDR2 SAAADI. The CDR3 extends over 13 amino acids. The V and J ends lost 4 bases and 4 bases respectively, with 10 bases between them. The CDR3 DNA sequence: TGCGCCAGCAGTGCATGGCAAGGCTATGGCTACACCTTC. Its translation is CASSAWQGYGYTF.

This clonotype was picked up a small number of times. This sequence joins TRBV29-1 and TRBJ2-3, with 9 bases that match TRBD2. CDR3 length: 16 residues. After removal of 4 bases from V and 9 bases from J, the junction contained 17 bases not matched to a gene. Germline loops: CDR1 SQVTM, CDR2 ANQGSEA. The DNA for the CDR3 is TGCAGCGTTGCCCCTCCAAGCGCGGGGGGGCCGAGAACGCAGTATTTT. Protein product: CSVAPPSAGGPRTQYF.

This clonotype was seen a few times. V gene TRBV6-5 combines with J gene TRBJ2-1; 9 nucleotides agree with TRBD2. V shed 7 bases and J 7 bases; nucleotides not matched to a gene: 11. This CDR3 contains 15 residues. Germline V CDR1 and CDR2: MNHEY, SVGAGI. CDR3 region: CASTPVAGAQNEQFF. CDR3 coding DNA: TGTGCCAGCACCCCGGTAGCGGGAGCTCAGAATGAGCAGTTCTTC.

The chain's CDR3 is CASSESQPQHF. Written as DNA, the CDR3 is TGTGCCAGCAGTGAAAGTCAGCCCCAGCATTTT. J is TRBJ1-5 and V is TRBV2; D is unclear. V lost 2 bases and J 6 bases, leaving 2 bases between the germline ends. Looked up from germline, CDR1 is SNHLY and CDR2 is FYNNEI. CDR3 length equals 11 residues.

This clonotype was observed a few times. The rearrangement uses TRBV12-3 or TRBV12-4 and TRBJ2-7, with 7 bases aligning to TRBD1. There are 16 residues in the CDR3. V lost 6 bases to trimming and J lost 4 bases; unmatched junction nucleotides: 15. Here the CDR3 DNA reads TGTGCCAGCAGCAACTTCCGACAGGGAACGAGATACGAGCAGTACTTC. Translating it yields CASSNFRQGTRYEQYF.

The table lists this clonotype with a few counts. CDR3 sequence: CASSQPVVSYEQYF. CDR3 DNA sequence: TGCGCCAGCAGCCAACCCGTCGTCTCCTACGAGCAGTACTTC. The genes are TRBV4-1 and TRBJ2-7; D unclear. Trimming shortened V by 2 bases and J by 0 bases, and 8 bases separated the two germline ends. The CDR3 length is 14 residues. Germline V gene data show CDR1 as MGHRA and CDR2 as YSYEKL.

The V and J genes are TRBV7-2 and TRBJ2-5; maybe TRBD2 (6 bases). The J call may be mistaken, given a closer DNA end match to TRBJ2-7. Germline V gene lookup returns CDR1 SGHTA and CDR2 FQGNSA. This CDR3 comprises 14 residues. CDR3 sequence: CASSLGLGEDEQYF. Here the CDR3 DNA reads TGTGCCAGCAGCTTAGGTTTAGGGGAGGACGAGCAGTACTTC.